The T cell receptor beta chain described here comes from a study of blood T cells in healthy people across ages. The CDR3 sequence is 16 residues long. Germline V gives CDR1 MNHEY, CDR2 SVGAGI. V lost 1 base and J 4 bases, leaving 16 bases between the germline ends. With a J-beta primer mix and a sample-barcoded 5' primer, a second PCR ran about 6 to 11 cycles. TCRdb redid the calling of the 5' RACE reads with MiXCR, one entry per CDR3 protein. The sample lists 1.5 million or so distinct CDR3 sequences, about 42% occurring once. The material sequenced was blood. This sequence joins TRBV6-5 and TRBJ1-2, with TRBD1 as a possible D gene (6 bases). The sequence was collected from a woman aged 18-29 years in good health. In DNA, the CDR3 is TGTGCCAGCAGTTACTTAAACAGGGTAGGATTCTATGGCTACACCTTC. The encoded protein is CASSYLNRVGFYGYTF.